Listed here are 13 T cell receptor beta chains from one sample, sequenced in a study of OX40 agonist ivuxolimab in advanced cancers. Only in-frame clones appear in the TCRdb table, and some are missing; sequencing was by immunoSEQ multiplex PCR. The repertoire has 90,000 to 120,000 clones, about nine tenths of them found once; the top ten carry 0.31%. The sequences come from CD4+ or CD8+ T cells sorted from blood, collected in a trial of the OX40 agonist ivuxolimab. All receptors derive from an adult with an advanced solid tumor such as melanoma, head and neck, liver or kidney cancer.

The rearrangement joins TRBV9 to TRBJ2-2; D gene ambiguous. The CDR3 is made up of 15 amino acids. V lost 0 bases to trimming and J lost 0 bases, with 6 bases between them. Germline CDR1 reads SGDLS; CDR2 reads YYNGEE. The CDR3 spells CASSVGQPNTGELFF. DNA for the CDR3: TGTGCCAGCAGCGTAGGGCAGCCGAACACCGGGGAGCTGTTTTTT.

The rearrangement links TRBV18 to TRBJ2-7; 13 bases map to TRBD2. Germline V gene sequence: CDR1 KGHSH, CDR2 LQKENI. The V and J ends lost 6 bases and 12 bases, in that order; junction bases with no gene match: 11. The length of the CDR3 is 14 residues. CDR3 coding DNA: TGTGCCAGCTCTCGGACTAGCGGGAGACATGACGGGTACTTC. Protein: CASSRTSGRHDGYF.

The genes are TRBV5-1 and TRBJ2-7; 9 bases are a match to TRBD2. The CDR3 has 19 residues. In germline, CDR1 is SGHRS, CDR2 YFSETQ. The junction had 14 bases not matched to a gene; V was cut back by 0 bases and J by 1 base. The CDR3 region has the DNA TGCGCCAGCAGCTTGGCGCAAAGAATCGTAGCGGGAGTTTCCTACGAGCAGTACTTC. Its protein is CASSLAQRIVAGVSYEQYF.

DNA for the CDR3: TGCGCCAGCAGTGAGACCGCCCTCTCCTACGAGCAGTACTTC. Translated, it gives CASSETALSYEQYF. The chain has TRBV10-2 and TRBJ2-7; D not certain. Germline V gene sequence: CDR1 WSHSY, CDR2 SAAADI. The CDR3 contains 14 residues. With 2 bases removed from V and 0 bases from J, the gap between germline ends came to 8 bases.

V usage is TRBV7-6 and J usage is TRBJ2-6, with D perhaps matching TRBD2 (5 bases). The CDR3 contains 17 residues. The V gene lost 1 base and the J gene lost 0 bases, with 10 bases spanning the gap. CDR1 is SGHVS, CDR2 FNYEAQ, per germline. CDR3 residues: CASSLGASNSGANVLTF. The DNA of the CDR3 is TGTGCCAGCAGCTTAGGTGCTAGCAACTCTGGGGCCAACGTCCTGACTTTC.

This chain's CDR3 is CASSRTSGSYEQYF. In DNA, the CDR3 is TGTGCCAGCAGCCGGACTAGCGGGAGCTACGAGCAGTACTTC. V is TRBV7-2 and J is TRBJ2-7, with 13 bases lining up with TRBD2. Germline loops: CDR1 SGHTA, CDR2 FQGNSA. This CDR3 contains 14 residues. J lost 3 bases, V lost 5 bases, and 1 base had no gene match.

The chain combines TRBV11-2 with TRBJ2-3; tentative D call: TRBD2 (5 bases). Trimming cost V 0 bases and J 2 bases, with 9 bases left between them. The CDR3 sequence is 15 residues long. CDR1 and CDR2 from the germline V gene are SGHAT and FQNNGV. The CDR3 DNA reads TGTGCCAGCAGCTTAGATGGACTCACCACAGATACGCAGTATTTT. Residues: CASSLDGLTTDTQYF.

The chain recombines TRBV28 with TRBJ2-5; a weak D match, TRBD1 (6 bases). Trimming cost V 6 bases and J 4 bases, with 12 bases left between them. This CDR3 is built from 13 residues. Germline V gene data show CDR1 as MDHEN and CDR2 as SYDVKM. This CDR3 is CASRWGRVETQYF. In nucleotides, the CDR3 is TGTGCCAGCAGGTGGGGGCGGGTAGAGACCCAGTACTTC.

V gene TRBV2 combines with J gene TRBJ2-3, with D perhaps TRBD1 (5 bases). This CDR3 is 13 amino acids long. Trimming removed 7 bases from V and 1 base from J, with 9 bases in between. Germline CDR1 and CDR2: SNHLY and FYNNEI. The CDR3 loop is CASNRQGTDTQYF. CDR3 coding DNA: TGTGCCAGCAACAGGCAGGGCACAGATACGCAGTATTTT.

This chain connects TRBV6-4 to TRBJ2-1, with 8 nucleotides matching TRBD2. J was trimmed by 10 bases and V by 2 bases; bases with no gene match: 7. The germline gives CDR1 MRHNA, CDR2 SNTAGT. CDR3 length: 14 amino acids. The CDR3 spells CASSDEAGVGEQFF. The CDR3 region has the DNA TGTGCCAGCAGTGACGAAGCGGGAGTTGGCGAGCAGTTCTTC.

This clone has a single count. The chain employs TRBV7-9 and TRBJ2-1; the match to TRBD2 covers 14 bases. The CDR3 length is 17 residues. Germline loops: CDR1 SEHNR, CDR2 FQNEAQ (reference sequence). Trimming took 7 bases from V and 6 from J; bases not matched to a gene: 11. CDR3 amino acids: CASMVGLAGGWGNEQFF. CDR3 coding DNA: TGTGCCAGCATGGTCGGACTAGCGGGAGGTTGGGGCAATGAGCAGTTCTTC.

This CDR3 reads CASSPGTNSNQPQHF. The CDR3 DNA reads as TGTGCCAGCTCACCTGGGACTAATAGCAATCAGCCCCAGCATTTT. This chain joins TRBV18 and TRBJ1-5; TRBD1 might be the D (5 bases). CDR3 length: 15 amino acids. Deletions cut 3 bases from V and 0 bases from J, with 9 bases between. Germline CDR1 and CDR2: KGHSH and LQKENI.

The genes are TRBV6-5 and TRBJ2-3; TRBD2 agrees at 8 bases. V gave up 0 bases and J gave up 4 bases; unmatched junction bases: 6. From germline, CDR1 is MNHEY and CDR2 SVGAGI. This CDR3 has 16 amino acids. CDR3 residues: CASSYSRREGSDTQYF. The CDR3, as DNA: TGTGCCAGCAGTTACTCGAGACGGGAGGGGTCAGATACGCAGTATTTT.